This T cell receptor beta chain was retrieved from a study of shared clonotypes between healthy human individuals. Study at large: Samples came from a couple of female and three male donors aged 18 to 49.

Germline V lookup: CDR1 SGHRS, CDR2 YFSETQ. The CDR3 extends over 16 amino acids. The V segment lost 0 bases and the J segment 5 bases; nucleotides outside the gene matches: 5. As originally analysed: ImmunoSEQ yielded junction-only sequences lacking quality scores, so filtering differed. TCRdb keeps only in-frame clones here, not all; method: immunoSEQ multiplex PCR. V and J calls and clone size follow that table, whereas D and trimming were derived from the DNA. The data hold around 980,000 clones, with 75% to 85% observed a single time. The chain has TRBV5-1 and TRBJ1-4; 9 nucleotides align to TRBD1. The source material was memory CD4+ T cells from PBMCs. Subset given: CD45RA-negative fraction. The receptor's source is a man between 18 and 29 years old in good health. Some clones in this sample may be carry-over from other donors' samples. CDR3 sequence reads: CASSLGGQGPNEKLFF. The CDR3 DNA follows: TGCGCCAGCAGCTTGGGGGGACAGGGCCCAAATGAAAAACTGTTTTTT.